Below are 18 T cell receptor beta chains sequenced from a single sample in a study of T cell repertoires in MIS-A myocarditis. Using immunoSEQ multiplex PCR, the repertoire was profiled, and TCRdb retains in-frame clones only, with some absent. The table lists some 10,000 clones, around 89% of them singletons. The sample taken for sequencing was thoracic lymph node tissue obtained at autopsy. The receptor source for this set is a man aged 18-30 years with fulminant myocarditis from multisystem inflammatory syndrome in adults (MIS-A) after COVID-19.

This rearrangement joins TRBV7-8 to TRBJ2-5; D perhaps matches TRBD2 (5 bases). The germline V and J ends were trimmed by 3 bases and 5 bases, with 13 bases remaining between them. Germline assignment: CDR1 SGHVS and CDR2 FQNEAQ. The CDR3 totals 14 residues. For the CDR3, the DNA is TGTGCCAGCAGCTTCCCGGGATCCAGGGAGACCCAGTACTTC. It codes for CASSFPGSRETQYF.

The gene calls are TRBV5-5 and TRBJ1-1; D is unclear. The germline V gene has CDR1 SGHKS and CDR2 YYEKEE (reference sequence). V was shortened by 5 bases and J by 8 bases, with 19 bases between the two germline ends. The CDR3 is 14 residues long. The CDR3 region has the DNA TGTGCCAGCAGTCCTAATCATAAGGGATGGGAAGCTTTCTTT. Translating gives CASSPNHKGWEAFF.

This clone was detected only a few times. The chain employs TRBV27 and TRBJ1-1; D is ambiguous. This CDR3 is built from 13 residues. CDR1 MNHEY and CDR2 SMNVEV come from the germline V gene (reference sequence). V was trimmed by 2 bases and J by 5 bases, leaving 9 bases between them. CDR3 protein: CASSLAPKTEAFF. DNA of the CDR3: TGTGCCAGCAGTTTAGCCCCCAAAACTGAAGCTTTCTTT.

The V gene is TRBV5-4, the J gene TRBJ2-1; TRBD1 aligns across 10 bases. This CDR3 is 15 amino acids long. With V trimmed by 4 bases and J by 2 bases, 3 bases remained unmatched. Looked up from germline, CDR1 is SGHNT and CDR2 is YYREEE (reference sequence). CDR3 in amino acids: CASSRDRGTYNEQFF. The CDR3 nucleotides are TGTGCCAGCAGCCGGGACAGGGGCACCTACAATGAGCAGTTCTTC. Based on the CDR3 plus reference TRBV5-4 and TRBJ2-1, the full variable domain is ETGVTQSPTHLIKTRGQQVTLRCSSQSGHNTVSWYQQALGQGPQFIFQYYREEENGRGNFPPRFSGLQFPNYSSELNVNALELDDSALYLCASSRDRGTYNEQFFGPGTRLTVL.

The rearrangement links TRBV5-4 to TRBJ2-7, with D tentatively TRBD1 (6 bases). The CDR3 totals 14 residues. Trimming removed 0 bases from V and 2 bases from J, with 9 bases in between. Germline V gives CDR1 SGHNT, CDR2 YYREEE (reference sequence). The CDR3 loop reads CASSLGTDTYEQYF. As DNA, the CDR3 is TGTGCCAGCAGCTTGGGGACAGACACCTACGAGCAGTACTTC.

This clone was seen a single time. CDR3 sequence reads: CASSLNLRGNQPQHF. CDR3 DNA: TGTGCCAGCAGCTTAAATCTTCGGGGTAATCAGCCCCAGCATTTT. The chain recombines TRBV7-2 with TRBJ1-5; D ambiguous. Trimming took off 2 bases at V and 4 bases at J, with 12 bases between the two ends. The CDR3 is 15 residues long. CDR1 and CDR2 (germline): SGHTA, FQGNSA. The whole variable domain, filled in from reference TRBV7-2 and TRBJ1-5, reads GAGVSQSPSNKVTEKGKDVELRCDPISGHTALYWYRQSLGQGLEFLIYFQGNSAPDKSGLPSDRFSAERTGGSVSTLTIQRTQQEDSAVYLCASSLNLRGNQPQHFGDGTRLSIL.

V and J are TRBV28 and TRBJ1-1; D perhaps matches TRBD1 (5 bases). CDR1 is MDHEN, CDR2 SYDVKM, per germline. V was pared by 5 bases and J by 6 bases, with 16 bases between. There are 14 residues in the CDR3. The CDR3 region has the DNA TGTGCCAGCAGTCCCATCGGGGGAGTCGCTGAAGCTTTCTTT. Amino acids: CASSPIGGVAEAFF. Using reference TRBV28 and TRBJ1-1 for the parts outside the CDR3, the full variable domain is DVKVTQSSRYLVKRTGEKVFLECVQDMDHENMFWYRQDPGLGLRLIYFSYDVKMKEKGDIPEGYSVSREKKERFSLILESASTNQTSMYLCASSPIGGVAEAFFGQGTRLTVV.

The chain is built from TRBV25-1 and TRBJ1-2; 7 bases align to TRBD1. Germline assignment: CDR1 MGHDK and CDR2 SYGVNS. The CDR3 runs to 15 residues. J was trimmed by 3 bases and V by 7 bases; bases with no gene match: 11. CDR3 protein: CASIGWQGDDYGYTF. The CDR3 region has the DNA TGTGCCAGCATAGGGTGGCAGGGGGATGACTATGGCTACACCTTC.

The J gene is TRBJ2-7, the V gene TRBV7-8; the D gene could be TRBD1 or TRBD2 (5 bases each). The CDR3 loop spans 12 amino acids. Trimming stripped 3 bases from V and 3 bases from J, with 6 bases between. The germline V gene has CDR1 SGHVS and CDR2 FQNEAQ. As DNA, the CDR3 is TGTGCCAGCAGCTTGGGGGTCTACGAGCAGTACTTC. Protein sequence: CASSLGVYEQYF.

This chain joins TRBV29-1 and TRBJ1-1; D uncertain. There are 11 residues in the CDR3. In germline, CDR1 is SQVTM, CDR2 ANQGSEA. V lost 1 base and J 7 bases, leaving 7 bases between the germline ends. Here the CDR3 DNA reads TGCAGCGTTGAAGGGCAGAGTGAAGCTTTCTTT. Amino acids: CSVEGQSEAFF.

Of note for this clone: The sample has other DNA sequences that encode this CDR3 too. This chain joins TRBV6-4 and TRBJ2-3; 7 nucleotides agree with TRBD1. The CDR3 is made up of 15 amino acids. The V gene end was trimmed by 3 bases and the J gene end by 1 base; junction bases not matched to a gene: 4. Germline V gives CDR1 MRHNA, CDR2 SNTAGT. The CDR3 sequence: CASSESQGGTDTQYF. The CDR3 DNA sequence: TGTGCCAGCAGTGAATCGCAGGGGGGCACAGATACGCAGTATTTT.

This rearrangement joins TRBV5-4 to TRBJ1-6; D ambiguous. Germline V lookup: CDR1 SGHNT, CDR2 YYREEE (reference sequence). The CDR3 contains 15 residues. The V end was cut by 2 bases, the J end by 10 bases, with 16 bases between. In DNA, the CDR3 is TGTGCCAGCAGCTTTATTGGTAGTCGGACGTCACCCCTCCACTTT. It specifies CASSFIGSRTSPLHF. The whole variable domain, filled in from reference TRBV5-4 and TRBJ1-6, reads ETGVTQSPTHLIKTRGQQVTLRCSSQSGHNTVSWYQQALGQGPQFIFQYYREEENGRGNFPPRFSGLQFPNYSSELNVNALELDDSALYLCASSFIGSRTSPLHFGNGTRLTVT.

The CDR3 region is CSASGDRGHEKLFF. The CDR3 DNA is TGCAGTGCTAGTGGCGACAGGGGGCATGAAAAACTGTTTTTT. V is TRBV20-1 and J is TRBJ1-4, with 10 bases matching TRBD1. The trim removed 3 bases at V and 6 bases at J, leaving 4 bases unmatched. CDR1 and CDR2 from the germline V gene are DFQATT and SNEGSKA (reference sequence). The CDR3 is made up of 14 amino acids.

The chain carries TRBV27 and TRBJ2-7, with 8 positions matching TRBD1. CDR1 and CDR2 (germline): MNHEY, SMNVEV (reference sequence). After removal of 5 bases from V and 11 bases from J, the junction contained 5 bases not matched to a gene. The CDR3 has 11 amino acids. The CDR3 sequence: CASSPGQGKYF. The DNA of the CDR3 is TGTGCCAGCAGTCCAGGACAGGGAAAGTACTTC.

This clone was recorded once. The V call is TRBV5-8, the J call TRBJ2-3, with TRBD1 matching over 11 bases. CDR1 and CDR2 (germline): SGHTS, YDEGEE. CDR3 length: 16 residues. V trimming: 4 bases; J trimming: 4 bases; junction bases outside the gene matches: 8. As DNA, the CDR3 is TGTGCCAGCAGCCGGACAGGGGGCATATGGGCAGATACGCAGTATTTT. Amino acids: CASSRTGGIWADTQYF.

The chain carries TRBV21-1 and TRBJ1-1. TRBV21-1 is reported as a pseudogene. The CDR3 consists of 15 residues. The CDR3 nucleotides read TGTGCCAGCAGCAAAGGGATGACCGAGAACACTGAAGCTTTCTTT. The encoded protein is CASSKGMTENTEAFF.

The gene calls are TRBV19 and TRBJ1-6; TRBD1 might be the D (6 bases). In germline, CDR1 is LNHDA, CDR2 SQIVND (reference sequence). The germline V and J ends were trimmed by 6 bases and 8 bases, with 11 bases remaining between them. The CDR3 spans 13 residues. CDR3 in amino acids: CASSPGTHSPLHF. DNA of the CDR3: TGTGCCAGTAGCCCCGGGACACATTCACCCCTCCACTTT.

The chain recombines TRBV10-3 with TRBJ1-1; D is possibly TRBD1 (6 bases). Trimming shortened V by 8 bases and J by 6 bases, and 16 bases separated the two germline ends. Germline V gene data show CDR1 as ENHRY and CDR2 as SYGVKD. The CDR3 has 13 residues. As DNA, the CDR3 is TGTGCCATCCAGAACAGGGATTTTGCTGAAGCTTTCTTT. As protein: CAIQNRDFAEAFF.